This T cell receptor (beta chain) was sequenced in a study of blood T cell repertoires in COVID-19. As for the study in general: Sites across the United States, Italy and Spain contributed samples from acute and convalescent COVID-19. Sources were T cells, B-cell-depleted T cells, or PBMCs; the material itself was cDNA or gDNA.

With 5 bases removed from V and 1 base from J, the gap between germline ends came to 18 bases. Germline loops: CDR1 LNHNV, CDR2 YYDKDF (reference sequence). The CDR3 spans 17 residues. Authors' processing steps: Scientists estimated how many nucleated cells there were by amplifying reference gene primers. Profiled with immunoSEQ multiplex PCR; TCRdb holds only in-frame clones, not every one. V and J calls and clone size are as listed in that table; D and trimming were resolved from the DNA. The sample consists of around 200,000 clones, roughly 85% of them appearing once. This sequence originates from a woman in her thirties or forties with active or convalescent COVID-19. The sample was peripheral blood. This rearrangement joins TRBV15 to TRBJ2-1; perhaps TRBD2 as D (5 bases). CDR3 DNA: TGTGCCACCAGCCACCCCGCCTACGGGGTATCCTACAATGAGCAGTTCTTC. Protein sequence: CATSHPAYGVSYNEQFF.